The 13 T cell receptor beta chains below come from one sample, sequenced in a study of blood T cells in healthy people across ages. Next came a second PCR, run for about 6 to 12 cycles, which used a sample-barcoded 5' primer along with a J-beta primer mix. TCRdb reanalysed the 5' RACE reads using MiXCR and keeps one entry per CDR3 protein. In the table there are around 1,500,000 distinct CDR3 sequences, about 30% of which are singletons. Sequenced material: blood. All receptors come from a woman in her twenties or thirties in good health.

This clonotype occurred a few times. The chain is built from TRBV20-1 and TRBJ1-1; D is ambiguous. The CDR3 is 15 residues long. The germline V gene encodes CDR1 DFQATT and CDR2 SNEGSKA (reference sequence). The V end was cut by 0 bases, the J end by 0 bases, with 11 bases between. The CDR3 spells CSAREISTLNTEAFF. In nucleotides, the CDR3 is TGCAGTGCTAGAGAAATCTCCACGCTGAACACTGAAGCTTTCTTT.

A remark on this clonotype: At one of its ends the junction is not consistent with the germline gene, which may arise from a read error. CDR3 sequence reads: CASSAWDSGAHGYTF. CDR3 sequence (DNA): TGCGCTAGCAGCGCCTGGGACAGCGGGGCCCATGGCTACACCTTC. The J gene is TRBJ1-2, the V gene TRBV5-1; 7 nucleotides line up with TRBD1. Germline-derived CDR1 and CDR2 are SGHRS and YFSETQ. The CDR3 sequence is 15 residues long.

This clonotype was seen more than once but under ten times. V usage is TRBV5-1 and J usage is TRBJ2-1, with TRBD1 matching 9 bases. The ends lost 4 bases at V and 9 bases at J; junction bases unmatched: 2. Germline V lookup: CDR1 SGHRS, CDR2 YFSETQ. This CDR3 has 12 amino acids. CDR3 coding DNA: TGCGCCAGCAGCATGGACAGGGGTGAGCAGTTCTTC. Its translation is CASSMDRGEQFF.

The chain uses TRBV2 and TRBJ2-4; the D gene is possibly TRBD1 (5 bases). V was cut by 11 bases and J by 13 bases, with 24 bases left in between. The CDR3 is 13 amino acids. In germline, CDR1 is SNHLY, CDR2 FYNNEI. CDR3: CASRGRAYEEQYF. The CDR3 bases are TGTGCCTCACGAGGCAGGGCTTACGAGGAGCAGTACTTC.

This clonotype has more than one count but fewer than ten. This rearrangement joins TRBV20-1 to TRBJ2-1; 8 nucleotides line up with TRBD1. The germline gives CDR1 DFQATT, CDR2 SNEGSKA (reference sequence). The ends lost 8 bases at V and 9 bases at J; junction bases unmatched: 12. The CDR3 is 13 residues long. As DNA, the CDR3 is TGCAGTCTCCGCCAGGGGGCAGCCAGTGAGCAGTTCTTC. Its translation is CSLRQGAASEQFF.

The chain uses TRBV20-1 and TRBJ1-1; D unclear. V lost 3 bases, J lost 0 bases, and 8 bases lay in between. The CDR3 has 13 residues. CDR1 is DFQATT and CDR2 is SNEGSKA in the germline V gene (reference sequence). The CDR3, as DNA: TGCAGTGCTAGTGCGGCGATGAACACTGAAGCTTTCTTT. It encodes CSASAAMNTEAFF.

This chain joins TRBV20-1 and TRBJ2-3; 9 bases fit TRBD2. V was clipped by 6 bases and J by 4 bases; unmatched bases: 8. Germline V gene lookup returns CDR1 DFQATT and CDR2 SNEGSKA (reference sequence). The CDR3 length is 14 residues. DNA of the CDR3: TGCAGTGCCACGGCGGGGGGGAGCGCAGATACGCAGTATTTT. This codes for CSATAGGSADTQYF.

This clonotype was detected a few times. The rearrangement uses TRBV12-3 or TRBV12-4 and TRBJ2-7, with a weak D call TRBD1 (6 bases). Between the trimmed V and J ends, which lost 0 bases and 3 bases, there was a span of 15 bases. The CDR3 contains 16 residues. This CDR3 is CASSLALGAPGYEQYF. Written as DNA, the CDR3 is TGTGCCAGCAGTTTAGCGTTGGGGGCCCCAGGCTACGAGCAGTACTTC.

This clonotype has ten or more counts. The rearrangement uses TRBV4-1 and TRBJ2-7; D unclear. With 0 bases removed from V and 3 bases from J, the gap between germline ends came to 12 bases. CDR3 length equals 15 residues. Germline V gene sequence: CDR1 MGHRA, CDR2 YSYEKL. The CDR3 DNA reads as TGCGCCAGCAGCCAAGATCAGAAAGGGTTCTACGAGCAGTACTTC. It yields the protein CASSQDQKGFYEQYF.

This clonotype was recorded many times. The chain uses TRBV29-1 and TRBJ2-7; D tentatively fits TRBD1 or TRBD2 (5 bases each). V was shortened by 6 bases and J by 3 bases, with 15 bases between the two germline ends. The CDR3 has 13 residues. Per the germline V gene, CDR1 is SQVTM and CDR2 is ANQGSEA. Here the CDR3 DNA reads TGCAGCGTCCGACCGACAGCGGACTACGAGCAGTACTTC. Encoded protein: CSVRPTADYEQYF.

V and J are TRBV19 and TRBJ2-7; D gene uncertain. CDR3 size: 13 residues. The V gene lost 3 bases and the J gene lost 2 bases, with 8 bases spanning the gap. The germline gives CDR1 LNHDA, CDR2 SQIVND (reference sequence). The CDR3 is CASSIQQAYEQYF. DNA of the CDR3: TGTGCCAGTAGTATTCAACAAGCCTACGAGCAGTACTTC.

This clonotype was observed a few times. The chain links TRBV5-1 to TRBJ2-1; the D call may be TRBD1 or TRBD2 (6 bases each). This CDR3 region has 15 residues. CDR1 SGHRS and CDR2 YFSETQ come from the germline V gene. Between the trimmed V and J ends, which lost 6 bases and 4 bases, there was a span of 17 bases. The CDR3 loop is CASTSRGVDYNEQFF. DNA for the CDR3: TGCGCCAGCACTTCTAGGGGGGTAGATTACAATGAGCAGTTCTTC.

In this sample, this clonotype turned up many times. The chain uses TRBV7-3 and TRBJ1-2, with a tentative D call TRBD1 (6 bases). Trimming shortened V by 1 base and J by 7 bases, and 13 bases separated the two germline ends. Looked up from germline, CDR1 is SGHTA and CDR2 is FQGTGA. The CDR3 loop spans 14 amino acids. Here the CDR3 reads CASSLRGGSSGYTF. CDR3 bases: TGTGCCAGCAGCTTAAGAGGGGGGTCGTCTGGCTACACCTTC.